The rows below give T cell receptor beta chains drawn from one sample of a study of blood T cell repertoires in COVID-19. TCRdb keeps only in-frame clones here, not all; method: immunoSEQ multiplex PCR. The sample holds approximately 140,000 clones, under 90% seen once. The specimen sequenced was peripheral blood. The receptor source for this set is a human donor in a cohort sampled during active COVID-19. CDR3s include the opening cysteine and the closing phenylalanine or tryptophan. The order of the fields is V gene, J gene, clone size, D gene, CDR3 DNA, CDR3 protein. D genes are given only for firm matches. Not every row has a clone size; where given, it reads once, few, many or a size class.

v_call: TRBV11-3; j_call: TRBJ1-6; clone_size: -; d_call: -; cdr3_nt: TGTGCCAGCAGCTTAGAGACGGGGAATTCACCCCTCCACTTT; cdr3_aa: CASSLETGNSPLHF
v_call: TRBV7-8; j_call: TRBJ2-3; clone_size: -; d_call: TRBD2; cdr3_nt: TGTGCCAGCCGCCCGACTAGCCCGAGCACAGATACGCAGTATTTT; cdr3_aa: CASRPTSPSTDTQYF
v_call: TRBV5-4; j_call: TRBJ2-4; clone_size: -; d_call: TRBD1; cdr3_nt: TGTGCCAGCAGCAGGACAGGGACCAAAAACATTCAGTACTTC; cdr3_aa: CASSRTGTKNIQYF
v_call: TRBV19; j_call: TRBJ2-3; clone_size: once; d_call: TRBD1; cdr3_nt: TGTGCCAGTAGTACCGACCGGGACAGGGGCACAGATACGCAGTATTTT; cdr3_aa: CASSTDRDRGTDTQYF
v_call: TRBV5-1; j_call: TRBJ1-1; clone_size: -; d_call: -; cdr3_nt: TGCGCCCGCACCGGGGGGGGGAGGAACACTGAAGCTTTCTTT; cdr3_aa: CARTGGGRNTEAFF
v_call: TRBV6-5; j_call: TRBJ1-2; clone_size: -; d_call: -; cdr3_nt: TGTGCCAGCAGTAGACACGGGGGATTCTATGGCTACACCTTC; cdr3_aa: CASSRHGGFYGYTF
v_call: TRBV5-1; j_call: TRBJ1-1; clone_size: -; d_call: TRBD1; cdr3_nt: TGCGCCAGCAGCTTGAGGCAGGGGGCCACTGAAGCTTTCTTT; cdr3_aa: CASSLRQGATEAFF
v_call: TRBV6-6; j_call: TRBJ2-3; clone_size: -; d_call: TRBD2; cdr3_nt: TGTGCCAGCAGTTGGACTAGCGGGACAGATACGCAGTATTTT; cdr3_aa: CASSWTSGTDTQYF
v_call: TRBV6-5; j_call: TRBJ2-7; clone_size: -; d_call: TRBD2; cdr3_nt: TGTGCCAGCACCGAGGGACTAGCGGCATCCTACGAGCAGTACTTC; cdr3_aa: CASTEGLAASYEQYF
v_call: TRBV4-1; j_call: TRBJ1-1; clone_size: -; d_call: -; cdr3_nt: TGCGCCAGCAGCCAAGTAAGGGGGGGGAACACTGAAGCTTTCTTT; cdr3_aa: CASSQVRGGNTEAFF
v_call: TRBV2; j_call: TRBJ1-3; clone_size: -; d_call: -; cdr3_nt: TGTGCCAGCAGTGGGTATCGGGTTTATGGAAACACCATATATTTT; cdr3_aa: CASSGYRVYGNTIYF
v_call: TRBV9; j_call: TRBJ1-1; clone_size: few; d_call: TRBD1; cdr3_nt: TGTGCCAGCAGCGTAGAGGGACAGGGAGAAGCTTTCTTT; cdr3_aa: CASSVEGQGEAFF
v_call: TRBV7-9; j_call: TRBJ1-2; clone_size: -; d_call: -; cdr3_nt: TGTGCCAGCAGCCCCGGTTTTGGCTACACCTTC; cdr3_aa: CASSPGFGYTF
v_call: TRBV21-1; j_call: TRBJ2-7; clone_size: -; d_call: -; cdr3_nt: TGTGCCAGCAGCAGGGGGCCCTACGAGCAGTACTTC; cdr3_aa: CASSRGPYEQYF
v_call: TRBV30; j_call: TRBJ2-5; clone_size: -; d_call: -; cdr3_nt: TGTGCCTGGAGTGGCGGGTGGGCGACCCAGTACTTC; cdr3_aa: CAWSGGWATQYF
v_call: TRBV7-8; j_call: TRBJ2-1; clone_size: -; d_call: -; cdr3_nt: TGTGCCAGCAGCCCGAGGCGGGGCAATGAGCAGTTCTTC; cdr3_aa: CASSPRRGNEQFF
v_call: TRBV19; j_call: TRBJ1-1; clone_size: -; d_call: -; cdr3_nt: TGTGCCAGTAATACCGGGACACCGTACACTGAAGCTTTCTTT; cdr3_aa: CASNTGTPYTEAFF
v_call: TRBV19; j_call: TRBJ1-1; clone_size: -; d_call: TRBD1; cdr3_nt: TGTGCCAGTAATACCCGGGACAGGGGAACTGAAGCTTTCTTT; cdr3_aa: CASNTRDRGTEAFF
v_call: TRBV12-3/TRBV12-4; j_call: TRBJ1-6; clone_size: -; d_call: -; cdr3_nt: TGTGCCAGCAGTTTAGGACTGAATTCACCCCTCCACTTT; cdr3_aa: CASSLGLNSPLHF
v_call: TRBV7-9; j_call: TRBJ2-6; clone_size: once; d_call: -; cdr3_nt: TGTGCCAGCAGCCCCGGGACAATCTACTTTTCTGGGGCCAACGTCCTGACTTTC; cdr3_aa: CASSPGTIYFSGANVLTF